A selection of T cell receptor beta chains follows, all from one sample in a study of T-cell reconstitution after alpha-beta-depleted transplantation in children. One entry per CDR3 protein results from TCRdb running MiXCR on the PCR reads. The sample consists of 450,000 to 600,000 distinct CDR3 sequences, less than 35% of them appearing once. The specimen comprised PBMCs from the stem cell graft donor, sampled from the stem cell graft. These receptors all come from a human donor who donated a stem cell graft to a child with aplastic anemia. Each CDR3 is given with its conserved first and last residue. D genes are given only for firm matches. Expanded clones are given a class, and other clones once, few, many or no size at all.

clone_size,j_call,d_call,v_call,cdr3_aa,cdr3_nt
.,TRBJ1-1,.,TRBV12-3/TRBV12-4,CASSLVATEAFF,TGTGCCAGCAGTTTAGTAGCCACTGAAGCTTTCTTT
.,TRBJ2-1,TRBD2,TRBV15,CATKPGLGDNEQFF,TGTGCCACCAAGCCGGGACTAGGGGACAATGAGCAGTTCTTC
.,TRBJ1-1,TRBD1,TRBV5-1,CASSLDTGEGTEAFF,TGCGCCAGCAGCTTGGATACAGGGGAGGGCACTGAAGCTTTCTTT
few,TRBJ2-1,.,TRBV20-1,CSAVDRDRHYNEQFF,TGCAGTGCTGTCGACCGGGACCGGCACTACAATGAGCAGTTCTTC
.,TRBJ2-2,.,TRBV5-1,CASSLAFLSDTGELFF,TGCGCCAGCAGCTTGGCATTTTTGAGCGACACCGGGGAGCTGTTTTTT
.,TRBJ2-7,.,TRBV18,CASSPPMGGGEQYF,TGTGCCAGCTCACCACCTATGGGAGGAGGCGAGCAGTACTTC
.,TRBJ2-5,TRBD1,TRBV7-2,CASSLSTGTGYEETQYF,TGTGCCAGCAGCTTAAGCACCGGGACAGGGTACGAAGAGACCCAGTACTTC
.,TRBJ2-5,.,TRBV27,CASSLGLGRAEETQYF,TGTGCCAGCAGTTTGGGTCTTGGTCGGGCGGAAGAGACCCAGTACTTC
.,TRBJ2-2,.,TRBV5-6,CASSLGGTANTGELFF,TGTGCCAGCAGCTTGGGCGGGACAGCCAACACCGGGGAGCTGTTTTTT
.,TRBJ2-7,TRBD1,TRBV5-8,CASRGDRGWTYEQYF,TGTGCCAGCAGGGGGGACAGGGGTTGGACCTACGAGCAGTACTTC
.,TRBJ1-1,.,TRBV6-1,CASSEMKGTEAFF,TGTGCCAGCAGTGAAATGAAGGGCACTGAAGCTTTCTTT
.,TRBJ2-7,.,TRBV6-2/TRBV6-3,CASAPGADEQYF,TGTGCCAGCGCCCCAGGGGCAGACGAGCAGTACTTC
few,TRBJ1-6,.,TRBV7-2,CASSLGPGGLYSPLHF,TGTGCCAGCAGCTTAGGCCCGGGCGGGCTTTATTCACCCCTCCACTTT
.,TRBJ2-6,.,TRBV7-2,CASSFRAGHSGANVLTF,TGTGCCAGCAGCTTTAGGGCGGGACACTCTGGGGCCAACGTCCTGACTTTC
.,TRBJ1-5,.,TRBV5-5,CASSEGAWDGNQPQHF,TGTGCCAGCAGTGAAGGGGCCTGGGACGGAAATCAGCCCCAGCATTTT
.,TRBJ1-2,.,TRBV12-5,CASGLSGPRWAHTF,TGTGCTAGTGGTTTATCCGGGCCTCGTTGGGCCCACACCTTC
few,TRBJ1-3,.,TRBV6-1,CASSEHGPGNTIYF,TGTGCCAGCAGTGAACACGGGCCCGGAAACACCATATATTTT
few,TRBJ1-3,TRBD1,TRBV6-1,CASSQRPGQATKDGNTIYF,TGTGCCAGCAGTCAAAGACCGGGACAGGCAACGAAGGATGGAAACACCATATATTTT
few,TRBJ1-1,.,TRBV12-3/TRBV12-4,CASSRLGEAFF,TGTGCCAGCAGCAGACTGGGAGAAGCTTTCTTT
.,TRBJ1-1,TRBD1,TRBV6-7,CASSMTGRTEAFF,TGTGCCAGCAGTATGACAGGGAGGACTGAAGCTTTCTTT
.,TRBJ1-4,.,TRBV7-2,CASSLGQGIATNEKLFF,TGTGCCAGCAGCTTAGGTCAGGGGATCGCAACTAATGAAAAACTGTTTTTT
once,TRBJ2-1,TRBD2,TRBV6-4,CASTAGANEQFF,TGTGCCAGCACAGCGGGAGCCAATGAGCAGTTCTTC
few,TRBJ2-7,TRBD1,TRBV9,CASSTQGQGGEQYF,TGTGCCAGCAGCACCCAGGGACAGGGGGGCGAGCAGTACTTC
.,TRBJ1-1,.,TRBV7-2,CASRTGRGSGNTEAFF,TGTGCCAGCAGAACAGGTAGGGGCTCAGGGAACACTGAAGCTTTCTTT
.,TRBJ2-2,.,TRBV7-3,CASSLRDDTGELFF,TGTGCCAGCAGCTTGAGGGATGACACCGGGGAGCTGTTTTTT
few,TRBJ2-1,.,TRBV7-3,CASSDQGPYNEQFF,TGTGCCAGCAGCGATCAGGGCCCCTACAATGAGCAGTTCTTC
.,TRBJ1-1,.,TRBV7-3,CASSSSGGNTEAFF,TGTGCCAGCAGCTCAAGTGGGGGAAACACTGAAGCTTTCTTT
.,TRBJ2-3,TRBD2,TRBV24-1,CATSDGTSGRSTDTQYF,TGTGCCACCAGTGACGGGACTAGCGGGCGAAGCACAGATACGCAGTATTTT
.,TRBJ1-1,.,TRBV12-3/TRBV12-4,CASSRDIEAFF,TGTGCCAGCAGTCGGGACATAGAAGCTTTCTTT
few,TRBJ2-5,.,TRBV7-3,CASRRVPMETQYF,TGTGCCAGCAGGAGGGTCCCAATGGAGACCCAGTACTTC
.,TRBJ2-5,TRBD2,TRBV4-3,CASSQEPSGETQYF,TGCGCCAGCAGCCAAGAACCTAGCGGAGAGACCCAGTACTTC